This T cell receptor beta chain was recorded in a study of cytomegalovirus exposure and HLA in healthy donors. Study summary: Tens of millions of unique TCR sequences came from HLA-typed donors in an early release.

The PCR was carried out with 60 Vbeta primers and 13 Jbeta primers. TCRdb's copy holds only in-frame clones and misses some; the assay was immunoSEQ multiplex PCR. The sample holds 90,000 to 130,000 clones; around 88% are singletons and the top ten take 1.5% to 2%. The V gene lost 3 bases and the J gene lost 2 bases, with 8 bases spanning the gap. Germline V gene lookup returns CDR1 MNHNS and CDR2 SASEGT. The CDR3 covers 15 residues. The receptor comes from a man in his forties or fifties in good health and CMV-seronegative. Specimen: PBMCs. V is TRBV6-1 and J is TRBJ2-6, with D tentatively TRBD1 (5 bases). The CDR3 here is CASSDLGAGANVLTF. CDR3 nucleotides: TGTGCCAGCAGTGATCTAGGGGCTGGGGCCAACGTCCTGACTTTC.